This T cell receptor beta chain was sequenced during a study of graft-versus-host responses after intestinal transplantation. The data were produced by immunoSEQ multiplex PCR, yet TCRdb's version contains in-frame clones alone and is incomplete. The sample has 15,000 to 20,000 clones; 80% are singletons. V was clipped by 5 bases and J by 6 bases, with 8 bases between them. CDR3 length equals 12 residues. Germline-derived CDR1 and CDR2 are SEHNR and FQNEAQ (reference sequence). Both intraepithelial and lamina propria lymphocytes were released by processing graft tissue. This receptor was identified in a human patient who received an intestinal transplant, so some T cells may come from the graft donor. This specimen consisted of ileum tissue, obtained approximately 110 days after intestinal transplant. The chain recombines TRBV7-9 with TRBJ1-5, with unresolved D. The CDR3 DNA reads TGTGCCAGCAGCCCCCCGGGTCAGCCCCAGCATTTT. The encoded protein is CASSPPGQPQHF.